This TCR beta chain was recovered during a study of shared clonotypes between healthy human individuals. For the study at large: Ranging from 18 to 49 in age, donors were two women and a few men. Each donor's CD4 naive and CD4 memory cells filled three plates apiece, CD8 naive two, and CD8 memory one. Study-wide points: When compared with the clonotypes that were shared by all four sorted-subset donors, the non-shared clonotypes turned out to have lower generation probabilities.

Turning to this clone: Its target is unknown.

Generated by immunoSEQ multiplex PCR, the TCRdb table keeps only in-frame clones and is missing some. The data show 2 million to 2.5 million clones, approximately 94% seen once. Sequences were obtained from naive CD4+ T cells sorted from blood. Subset reported: CD45RA+ positively selected. This TCR came from a young man in good health.

The CDR3 loop is CASSLAGAGLNQPQHF. CDR3 in DNA: TGTGCCAGCAGCTTAGCGGGGGCAGGGTTGAATCAGCCCCAGCATTTT. This chain uses TRBV7-2 with TRBJ1-5; TRBD1 is a possible D gene (6 bases). Trimming took off 0 bases at V and 4 bases at J, with 13 bases between the two ends. Germline loops: CDR1 SGHTA, CDR2 FQGNSA. The CDR3 contains 16 residues.